Below, one T cell receptor beta chain is given with its context. The CDR3 extends over 15 amino acids. Trimming cost V 3 bases and J 0 bases, with 9 bases left between them. Per germline, CDR1 MNHEY and CDR2 SMNVEV (reference sequence). Researchers prepared the TCRbeta library using unique molecular identifiers, the study reports. TCRdb processed the PCR reads anew with MiXCR; each CDR3 protein has one entry. The sample has about 540,000 distinct CDR3 sequences; around 20% are singletons. The sample belongs to a study of T-cell reconstitution after alpha-beta-depleted transplantation in children. V usage is TRBV27 and J usage is TRBJ1-5; the D is unclear. This TCR was sampled from a human donor who donated a stem cell graft to a child with acute lymphoblastic leukemia. Sequenced here: PBMCs from the stem cell graft donor, sampled from the stem cell graft. CDR3 bases: TGTGCCAGCAGTTTCAGTAAGGGTAGCAATCAGCCCCAGCATTTT. Translating gives CASSFSKGSNQPQHF.